The 29 T cell receptor beta chains listed next were all sequenced from one sample in a study of T cell changes during pregnancy in multiple sclerosis. Sequencing was performed with immunoSEQ multiplex PCR; in TCRdb, only in-frame clones are kept and a portion is missing. The sample has about 83,000 clones; roughly nine tenths are singletons. The sequenced sample was PBMCs, obtained in the first trimester of pregnancy. All receptors derive from a female donor in good health, serving as a control in a pregnancy study. Some clones in this sample may be carry-over from other donors' samples.

The genes are TRBV10-2 and TRBJ2-5; tentatively, D is TRBD1 (5 bases). The CDR3 is made up of 13 amino acids. Germline CDR1 reads WSHSY; CDR2 reads SAAADI. Trimming stripped 2 bases from V and 1 base from J, with 5 bases between. CDR3 sequence reads: CASSEQGQETQYF. CDR3 nucleotide sequence: TGCGCCAGCAGTGAGCAGGGCCAAGAGACCCAGTACTTC.

This clone was seen only once. The rearrangement uses TRBV6-1 and TRBJ2-1; a weak D match, TRBD2 (5 bases). The germline V gene encodes CDR1 MNHNS and CDR2 SASEGT. This CDR3 spans 11 amino acids. Trimming shortened V by 9 bases and J by 6 bases, and 9 bases separated the two germline ends. The CDR3: CASTRFNEQFF. The CDR3 region has the DNA TGTGCCAGTACTAGGTTCAATGAGCAGTTCTTC.

The chain joins TRBV19 to TRBJ1-1; D unclear. Trimming removed 3 bases from V and 1 base from J, with 12 bases in between. CDR1 is LNHDA, CDR2 SQIVND, per germline (reference sequence). CDR3 length: 15 residues. The CDR3 DNA reads TGTGCCAGTAGTATTTTTGGCGGGTCGAACACTGAAGCTTTCTTT. This codes for CASSIFGGSNTEAFF.

The chain carries TRBV2 and TRBJ2-7, with 7 bases aligning to TRBD2. CDR3 size: 13 residues. Germline trimming cut 8 bases from V and 4 bases from J; bases unmatched to any gene: 8. Looked up from germline, CDR1 is SNHLY and CDR2 is FYNNEI. CDR3 residues: CASRGEGRYEQYF. The CDR3 DNA sequence: TGTGCCAGCCGAGGGGAGGGTAGGTACGAGCAGTACTTC.

The chain carries TRBV18 and TRBJ2-1, with a weak D call TRBD1 (6 bases). The CDR3 covers 12 residues. Germline-derived CDR1 and CDR2 are KGHSH and LQKENI. Trimming stripped 8 bases from V and 5 bases from J, with 10 bases between. The CDR3 protein is CASARQDNEQFF. DNA for the CDR3: TGTGCCAGCGCAAGACAGGACAATGAGCAGTTCTTC. Full variable domain (outside the CDR3, taken from reference TRBV18 and TRBJ2-1): NAGVMQNPRHLVRRRGQEARLRCSPMKGHSHVYWYRQLPEEGLKFMVYLQKENIIDESGMPKERFSAEFPKEGPSILRIQQVVRGDSAAYFCASARQDNEQFFGPGTRLTVL.

This chain joins TRBV9 and TRBJ2-1; TRBD2 agrees at 13 bases. The CDR3 consists of 17 residues. J gave up 2 bases and V 4 bases, and 6 bases lay outside the gene matches. Germline CDR1 is SGDLS and CDR2 is YYNGEE. The CDR3: CASSLTGTSGTYNEQFF. In nucleotides, the CDR3 is TGTGCCAGCAGCTTGACCGGGACTAGCGGGACCTACAATGAGCAGTTCTTC.

V gene TRBV6-5 combines with J gene TRBJ1-3, with D possibly TRBD1 on 6 matching bases. V lost 5 bases and J lost 2, with 13 bases in between. From germline, CDR1 is MNHEY and CDR2 SVGAGI. The CDR3 totals 15 residues. CDR3 nucleotide sequence: TGTGCCAGCAGTCGGACAGCCGACCCTGGAAACACCATATATTTT. Translating it yields CASSRTADPGNTIYF.

The V and J genes are TRBV28 and TRBJ1-4; D possibly corresponds to TRBD1 (6 bases). The length of the CDR3 is 12 residues. Germline lookup yields CDR1 MDHEN and CDR2 SYDVKM. V was shortened by 7 bases and J by 7 bases, with 10 bases between the two germline ends. CDR3 protein: CASTTTGEKLFF. The CDR3 nucleotides read TGTGCCAGCACTACGACAGGTGAAAAACTGTTTTTT.

The chain employs TRBV9 and TRBJ2-5; TRBD2 matches at 7 bases. V gave up 3 bases and J gave up 5 bases; unmatched junction bases: 7. Germline CDR1 reads SGDLS; CDR2 reads YYNGEE. The CDR3 contains 14 residues. The CDR3 DNA is TGTGCCAGCAGCGAGTTGGGGGGGTTGGAGACCCAGTACTTC. As protein: CASSELGGLETQYF.

The rearrangement uses TRBV5-6 and TRBJ2-1; 12 bases fit TRBD2. The CDR3 is 15 amino acids. V shed 0 bases and J 7 bases; nucleotides not matched to a gene: 2. Germline V gene data show CDR1 as SGHDT and CDR2 as YYEEEE. Written as DNA, the CDR3 is TGTGCCAGCAGCTTGGGACTAGCGGGAGTAAATGAGCAGTTCTTC. Its protein product is CASSLGLAGVNEQFF. The variable domain in full, with the rest retrieved from reference TRBV5-6 and TRBJ2-1, is DAGVTQSPTHLIKTRGQQVTLRCSPKSGHDTVSWYQQALGQGPQFIFQYYEEEERQRGNFPDRFSGHQFPNYSSELNVNALLLGDSALYLCASSLGLAGVNEQFFGPGTRLTVL.

The CDR3 spells CASSLGQANTGELFF. In DNA form, the CDR3 reads TGTGCCAGCAGCTTGGGACAGGCGAACACCGGGGAGCTGTTTTTT. The chain carries TRBV11-2 and TRBJ2-2; 8 bases match TRBD1. This CDR3 comprises 15 residues. The germline CDR1 and CDR2 sequences are SGHAT and FQNNGV. V lost 3 bases, J lost 0 bases, and 0 bases stayed unmatched. Full variable domain (outside the CDR3, taken from reference TRBV11-2 and TRBJ2-2): EAGVAQSPRYKIIEKRQSVAFWCNPISGHATLYWYQQILGQGPKLLIQFQNNGVVDDSQLPKDRFSAERLKGVDSTLKIQPAKLEDSAVYLCASSLGQANTGELFFGEGSRLTVL.

J is TRBJ2-3 and V is TRBV19, with 9 bases aligning to TRBD2. CDR1 and CDR2 (germline): LNHDA, SQIVND (reference sequence). This CDR3 has 15 residues. With 5 bases clipped from V and 2 bases from J, the junction kept 5 bases outside the gene matches. CDR3: CASSSLAGSTDTQYF. Written as DNA, the CDR3 is TGTGCCAGTAGTTCCCTAGCGGGATCCACAGATACGCAGTATTTT. Filled out from reference TRBV19 and TRBJ2-3, the complete variable domain reads DGGITQSPKYLFRKEGQNVTLSCEQNLNHDAMYWYRQDPGQGLRLIYYSQIVNDFQKGDIAEGYSVSREKKESFPLTVTSAQKNPTAFYLCASSSLAGSTDTQYFGPGTRLTVL.

The gene calls are TRBV10-1 and TRBJ1-1; D perhaps matches TRBD1 (5 bases). V was shortened by 6 bases and J by 6 bases, with 14 bases between the two germline ends. This CDR3 comprises 13 residues. CDR1 is WNHNN and CDR2 is SYGVQD in the germline V gene (reference sequence). CDR3 loop: CASSETGLSEAFF. CDR3 in DNA: TGCGCCAGCAGCGAAACGGGACTGTCTGAAGCTTTCTTT.

In regard to this clone: The junction departs from the called germline gene at one end, perhaps through a read error. The chain recombines TRBV7-7 with TRBJ2-2, with TRBD2 matching 13 bases. The germline V gene has CDR1 SSHAT and CDR2 FNYEAQ (reference sequence). This CDR3 comprises 18 residues. Here the CDR3 DNA reads TGTGCTAGCAGCTTAGCTCCGCGGACTAGCGGGAGTGTCGGGGAGCTGTTTTTT. Residues: CASSLAPRTSGSVGELFF.

CDR3 protein: CASSQSGTGGTDTQYF. Written as DNA, the CDR3 is TGCGCCAGCAGTCAATCGGGGACAGGGGGCACAGATACGCAGTATTTT. The V and J genes are TRBV23-1 and TRBJ2-3; TRBD1 matches 10 bases. TRBV23-1 is recorded as an ORF, its role being uncertain. The CDR3 runs to 16 residues. Trimming took 0 bases from V and 1 from J; bases not matched to a gene: 1.

The chain employs TRBV4-3 and TRBJ1-2; a possible D gene is TRBD1 (5 bases). Germline V gene data show CDR1 as LGHNA and CDR2 as YSLEER. The CDR3 length is 14 residues. V lost 0 bases, J lost 6 bases, and 11 bases lay in between. DNA for the CDR3: TGCGCCAGCAGCCAAGAGGGGCCCAGGAATGGCTACACCTTC. It yields the protein CASSQEGPRNGYTF.

This clone appeared a single time. Here the CDR3 DNA reads TGTGCCAGCAGCCTTATCATGGGGGCTCACGGTAACCAGTACTTC. Translated: CASSLIMGAHGNQYF. This chain connects TRBV7-9 to TRBJ2-5; D possibly corresponds to TRBD1 (6 bases). CDR3 length: 15 residues. Germline V gene data show CDR1 as SEHNR and CDR2 as FQNEAQ (reference sequence). V was cut by 5 bases and J by 10 bases, with 23 bases left in between.

This rearrangement joins TRBV4-1 to TRBJ1-2; TRBD1 agrees at 7 bases. Trimming at V came to 2 bases and at J to 4 bases, leaving 4 bases not matched to a gene. Germline V CDR1 and CDR2: MGHRA, YSYEKL. The CDR3 totals 14 residues. The CDR3 sequence is CASSQQGVGYGYTF. CDR3 bases: TGCGCCAGCAGCCAACAGGGGGTTGGCTATGGCTACACCTTC.

The J gene is TRBJ2-1, the V gene TRBV9, with D maybe TRBD2 (6 bases). Germline V CDR1 and CDR2: SGDLS, YYNGEE. V gave up 5 bases and J gave up 3 bases, with 12 bases separating them. The CDR3 is 14 amino acids. The CDR3 loop reads CASSAGGDYNEQFF. CDR3 DNA sequence: TGTGCCAGCAGTGCCGGCGGGGACTACAATGAGCAGTTCTTC.

The rearrangement joins TRBV11-3 to TRBJ2-7, with D tentatively TRBD2 (5 bases). The CDR3 contains 15 residues. Germline V gene data show CDR1 as SGHNT and CDR2 as YENEEA. The V and J ends lost 4 bases and 6 bases respectively, with 19 bases between them. The CDR3 here is CASSSYSEKGSEQYF. The DNA of the CDR3 is TGTGCCAGCAGCTCTTATAGCGAGAAGGGATCCGAGCAGTACTTC.

V usage is TRBV29-1 and J usage is TRBJ2-5; 8 positions match TRBD1. With V trimmed by 1 base and J by 4 bases, 8 bases remained unmatched. Germline V lookup: CDR1 SQVTM, CDR2 ANQGSEA. This CDR3 has 15 residues. The CDR3 sequence is CSVEAGQGRGETQYF. The CDR3 coding sequence is TGCAGCGTTGAAGCAGGACAGGGCCGTGGAGAGACCCAGTACTTC. The full variable domain, completed using reference TRBV29-1 and TRBJ2-5, is SAVISQKPSRDICQRGTSLTIQCQVDSQVTMMFWYRQQPGQSLTLIATANQGSEATYESGFVIDKFPISRPNLTFSTLTVSNMSPEDSSIYLCSVEAGQGRGETQYFGPGTRLLVL.

The chain joins TRBV4-1 to TRBJ2-7; 10 bases align to TRBD2. V was clipped by 2 bases and J by 1 base; unmatched bases: 5. Germline CDR1 MGHRA, CDR2 YSYEKL. CDR3 length equals 16 residues. In DNA form, the CDR3 reads TGCGCCAGCAGCCAACTCCCTAGCGGGGGTTCCTACGAGCAGTACTTC. It yields the protein CASSQLPSGGSYEQYF.

The chain's CDR3 is CASSIQGATEAFF. The DNA for the CDR3 is TGTGCCAGTAGTATTCAGGGGGCGACTGAAGCTTTCTTT. This rearrangement joins TRBV19 to TRBJ1-1; 8 nucleotides agree with TRBD1. Germline assignment: CDR1 LNHDA and CDR2 SQIVND (reference sequence). Germline trimming cut 3 bases from V and 5 bases from J; bases unmatched to any gene: 2. This CDR3 is built from 13 residues. Variable domain in full (rest from reference TRBV19 and TRBJ1-1): DGGITQSPKYLFRKEGQNVTLSCEQNLNHDAMYWYRQDPGQGLRLIYYSQIVNDFQKGDIAEGYSVSREKKESFPLTVTSAQKNPTAFYLCASSIQGATEAFFGQGTRLTVV.

The V call is TRBV9, the J call TRBJ2-1; a possible D gene is TRBD2 (6 bases). The CDR3 runs to 13 residues. Germline V CDR1 and CDR2: SGDLS, YYNGEE. V was trimmed by 4 bases and J by 7 bases, leaving 12 bases between them. The CDR3 region has the DNA TGTGCCAGCAGCCACCCGGGGGTTAATGAGCAGTTCTTC. This gives the protein CASSHPGVNEQFF.

The chain uses TRBV7-2 and TRBJ2-3; D gene uncertain. The CDR3 totals 15 residues. V lost 1 base to trimming and J lost 2 bases, with 10 bases between them. Germline loops: CDR1 SGHTA, CDR2 FQGNSA. CDR3 bases: TGTGCCAGCAGCTTAGTTGTTTCGTACACAGATACGCAGTATTTT. Its protein product is CASSLVVSYTDTQYF.

The gene calls are TRBV5-8 and TRBJ1-5, with D tentatively TRBD1 (6 bases). V was cut by 4 bases and J by 6 bases, with 20 bases left in between. The germline gives CDR1 SGHTS, CDR2 YDEGEE. The CDR3 extends over 16 amino acids. CDR3 sequence: CASSDGTSVVRQPQHF. The CDR3 DNA follows: TGTGCCAGCAGCGACGGGACATCGGTAGTTCGTCAGCCCCAGCATTTT.

The chain is built from TRBV28 and TRBJ1-5, with D tentatively TRBD1 (6 bases). Trimming cost V 5 bases and J 2 bases, with 16 bases left between them. The CDR3 totals 16 residues. Germline V gene data show CDR1 as MDHEN and CDR2 as SYDVKM. The DNA for the CDR3 is TGTGCCAGCAGTCGAGGGCGGGGGGCAGGCAATCAGCCCCAGCATTTT. The encoded protein is CASSRGRGAGNQPQHF.

This clone occurred once. The gene calls are TRBV4-1 and TRBJ2-7; tentatively, D is TRBD2 (5 bases). CDR1 is MGHRA and CDR2 is YSYEKL in the germline V gene. V gave up 1 base and J gave up 6 bases, with 10 bases separating them. This CDR3 is 13 amino acids long. Written as DNA, the CDR3 is TGCGCCAGCAGCCAAGGTACGAGGGCCGAGCAGTACTTC. Protein: CASSQGTRAEQYF.

This rearrangement joins TRBV28 to TRBJ2-2; 12 bases match TRBD1. Germline CDR1 and CDR2: MDHEN and SYDVKM. CDR3 size: 15 residues. V lost 0 bases, J lost 9 bases, and 2 bases stayed unmatched. This CDR3 is CASSLWGTGGRELFF. CDR3 nucleotides: TGTGCCAGCAGTTTATGGGGGACAGGGGGCAGGGAGCTGTTTTTT.